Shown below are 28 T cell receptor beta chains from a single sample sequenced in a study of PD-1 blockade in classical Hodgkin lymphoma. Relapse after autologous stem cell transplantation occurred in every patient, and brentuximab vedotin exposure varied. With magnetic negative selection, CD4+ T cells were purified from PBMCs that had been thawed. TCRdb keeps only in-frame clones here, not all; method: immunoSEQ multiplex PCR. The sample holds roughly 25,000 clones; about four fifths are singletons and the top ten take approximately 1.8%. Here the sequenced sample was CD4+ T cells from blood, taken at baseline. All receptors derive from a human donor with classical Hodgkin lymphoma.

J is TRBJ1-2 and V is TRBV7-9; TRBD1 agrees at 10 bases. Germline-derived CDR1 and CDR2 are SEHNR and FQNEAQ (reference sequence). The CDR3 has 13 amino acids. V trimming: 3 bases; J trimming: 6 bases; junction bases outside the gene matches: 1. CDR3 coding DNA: TGTGCCAGCAGCTTCGGACAGGGGGATGGCTACACCTTC. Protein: CASSFGQGDGYTF.

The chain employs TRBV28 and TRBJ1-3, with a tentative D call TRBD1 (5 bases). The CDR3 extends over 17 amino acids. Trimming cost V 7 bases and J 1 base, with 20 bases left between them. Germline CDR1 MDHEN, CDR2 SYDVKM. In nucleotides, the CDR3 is TGTGCCAGCATTTCCATTCGAGGGGTTTTGTCTGGAAACACCATATATTTT. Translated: CASISIRGVLSGNTIYF.

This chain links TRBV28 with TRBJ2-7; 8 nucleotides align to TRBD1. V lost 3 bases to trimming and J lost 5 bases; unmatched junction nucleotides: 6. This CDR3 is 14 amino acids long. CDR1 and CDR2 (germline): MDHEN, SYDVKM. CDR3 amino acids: CASSLPNRGDEQYF. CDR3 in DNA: TGTGCCAGCAGTTTGCCGAACAGGGGGGACGAGCAGTACTTC.

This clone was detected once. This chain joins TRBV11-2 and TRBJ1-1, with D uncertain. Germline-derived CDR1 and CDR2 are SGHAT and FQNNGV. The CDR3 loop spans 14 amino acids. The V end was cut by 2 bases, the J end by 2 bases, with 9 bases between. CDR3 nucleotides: TGTGCCAGCAGCTTACGAGATTTTAACACTGAAGCTTTCTTT. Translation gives CASSLRDFNTEAFF.

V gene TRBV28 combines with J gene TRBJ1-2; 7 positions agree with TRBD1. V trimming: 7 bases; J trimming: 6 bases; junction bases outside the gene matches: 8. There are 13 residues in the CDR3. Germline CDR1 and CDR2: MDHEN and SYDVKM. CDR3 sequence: CASTSGTENGYTF. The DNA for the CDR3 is TGTGCCAGCACTAGCGGGACAGAAAATGGCTACACCTTC.

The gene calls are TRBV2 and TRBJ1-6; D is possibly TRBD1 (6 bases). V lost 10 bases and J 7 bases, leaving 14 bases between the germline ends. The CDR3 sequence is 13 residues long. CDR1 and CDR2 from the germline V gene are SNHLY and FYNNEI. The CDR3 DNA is TGTGCCATTACGACAGGAATAAATTCACCCCTCCACTTT. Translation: CAITTGINSPLHF.

For the CDR3, the DNA is TGTGCCAGCAGTTACTCGGGTCCGGTATATGGTGAAGCTTTCTTT. Its protein product is CASSYSGPVYGEAFF. The chain has TRBV6-5 and TRBJ1-1; D remains unclear. V was shortened by 0 bases and J by 7 bases, with 15 bases between the two germline ends. Germline-derived CDR1 and CDR2 are MNHEY and SVGAGI. This CDR3 has 15 residues.

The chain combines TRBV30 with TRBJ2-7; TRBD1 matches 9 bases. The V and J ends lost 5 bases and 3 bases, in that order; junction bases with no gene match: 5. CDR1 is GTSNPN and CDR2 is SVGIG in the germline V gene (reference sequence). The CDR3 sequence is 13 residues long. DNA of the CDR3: TGTGCCTGGCAAAAGGACAGGGGCTACGAGCAGTACTTC. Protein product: CAWQKDRGYEQYF. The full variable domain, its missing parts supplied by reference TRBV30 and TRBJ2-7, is SQTIHQWPATLVQPVGSPLSLECTVEGTSNPNLYWYRQAAGRGLQLLFYSVGIGQISSEVPQNLSASRPQDRQFILSSKKLLLSDSGFYLCAWQKDRGYEQYFGPGTRLTVT.

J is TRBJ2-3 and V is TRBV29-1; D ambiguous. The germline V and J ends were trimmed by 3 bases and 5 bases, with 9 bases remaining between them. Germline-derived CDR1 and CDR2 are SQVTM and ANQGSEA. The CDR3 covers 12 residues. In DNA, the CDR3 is TGCAGCGTTGACATACAGCTAGATACGCAGTATTTT. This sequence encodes CSVDIQLDTQYF.

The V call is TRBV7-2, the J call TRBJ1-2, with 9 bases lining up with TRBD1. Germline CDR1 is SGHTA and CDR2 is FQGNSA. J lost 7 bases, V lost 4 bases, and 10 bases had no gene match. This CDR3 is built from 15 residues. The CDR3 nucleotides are TGTGCCAGCAGCTCGTCGGGACAGGGAGTAGGTGGCTACACCTTC. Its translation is CASSSSGQGVGGYTF. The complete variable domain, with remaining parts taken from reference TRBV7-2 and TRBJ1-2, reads GAGVSQSPSNKVTEKGKDVELRCDPISGHTALYWYRQSLGQGLEFLIYFQGNSAPDKSGLPSDRFSAERTGGSVSTLTIQRTQQEDSAVYLCASSSSGQGVGGYTFGSGTRLTVV.

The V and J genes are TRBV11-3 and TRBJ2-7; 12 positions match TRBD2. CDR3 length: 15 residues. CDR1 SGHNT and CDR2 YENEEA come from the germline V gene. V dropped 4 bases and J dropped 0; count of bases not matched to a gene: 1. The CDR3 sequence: CASSSSGGGSYEQYF. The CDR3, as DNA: TGTGCCAGCAGCTCTAGCGGGGGGGGCTCCTACGAGCAGTACTTC.

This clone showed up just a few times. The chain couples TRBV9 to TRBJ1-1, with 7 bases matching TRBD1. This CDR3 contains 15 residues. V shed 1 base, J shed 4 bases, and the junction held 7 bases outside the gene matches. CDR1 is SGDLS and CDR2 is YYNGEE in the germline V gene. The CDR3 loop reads CASSVTPQGTTEAFF. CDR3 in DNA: TGTGCCAGCAGCGTAACTCCACAGGGGACCACTGAAGCTTTCTTT. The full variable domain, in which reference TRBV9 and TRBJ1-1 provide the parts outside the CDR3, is DSGVTQTPKHLITATGQRVTLRCSPRSGDLSVYWYQQSLDQGLQFLIQYYNGEERAKGNILERFSAQQFPDLHSELNLSSLELGDSALYFCASSVTPQGTTEAFFGQGTRLTVV.

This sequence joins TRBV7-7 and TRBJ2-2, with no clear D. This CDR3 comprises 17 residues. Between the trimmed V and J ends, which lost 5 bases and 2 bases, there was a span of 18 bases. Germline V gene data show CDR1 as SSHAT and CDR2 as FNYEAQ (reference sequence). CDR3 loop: CASSPLVLTYNTGELFF. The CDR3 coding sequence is TGTGCCAGCAGCCCCCTTGTGCTGACATATAACACCGGGGAGCTGTTTTTT.

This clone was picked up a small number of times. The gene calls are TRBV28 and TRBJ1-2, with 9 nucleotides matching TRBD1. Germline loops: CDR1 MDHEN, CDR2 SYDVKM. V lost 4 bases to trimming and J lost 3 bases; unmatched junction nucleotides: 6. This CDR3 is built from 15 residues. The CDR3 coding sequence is TGTGCCAGCAGTTCCCGACAGGGGGGGTACTATGGCTACACCTTC. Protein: CASSSRQGGYYGYTF.

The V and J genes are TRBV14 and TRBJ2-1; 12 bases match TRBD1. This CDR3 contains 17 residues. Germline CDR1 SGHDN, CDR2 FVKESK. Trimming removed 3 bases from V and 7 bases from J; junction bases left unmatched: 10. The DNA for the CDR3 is TGTGCCAGCAGCCACGGCGGGGGGGACAGGGGGCTTAATGAGCAGTTCTTC. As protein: CASSHGGGDRGLNEQFF.

CDR3 DNA: TGTGCCAGCAGCCCCCGTCAGGAAGCGAATGAGCAGTTCTTC. Translation gives CASSPRQEANEQFF. This chain joins TRBV9 and TRBJ2-1; D is unresolved. The CDR3 loop spans 14 amino acids. V shed 4 bases and J shed 7 bases, with 15 bases lying between them. In germline, CDR1 is SGDLS, CDR2 YYNGEE.

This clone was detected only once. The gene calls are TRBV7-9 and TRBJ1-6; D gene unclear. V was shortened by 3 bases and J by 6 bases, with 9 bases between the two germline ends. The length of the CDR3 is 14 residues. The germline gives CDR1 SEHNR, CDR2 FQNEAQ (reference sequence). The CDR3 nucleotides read TGTGCCAGCAGCTTGGAACAGTTTAATTCACCCCTCCACTTT. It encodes CASSLEQFNSPLHF.

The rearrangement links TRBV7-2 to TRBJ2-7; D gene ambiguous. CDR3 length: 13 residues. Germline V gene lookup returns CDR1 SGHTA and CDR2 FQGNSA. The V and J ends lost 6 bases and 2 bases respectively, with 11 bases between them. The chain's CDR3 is CASSPVWTYEQYF. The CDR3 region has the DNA TGTGCCAGCAGTCCCGTCTGGACCTACGAGCAGTACTTC.

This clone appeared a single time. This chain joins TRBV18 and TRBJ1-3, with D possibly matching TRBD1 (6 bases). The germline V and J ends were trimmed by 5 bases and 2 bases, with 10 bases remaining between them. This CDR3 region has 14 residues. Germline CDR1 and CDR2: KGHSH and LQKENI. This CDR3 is CASSRGAPGNTIYF. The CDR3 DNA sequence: TGTGCCAGCTCAAGGGGGGCGCCTGGAAACACCATATATTTT.

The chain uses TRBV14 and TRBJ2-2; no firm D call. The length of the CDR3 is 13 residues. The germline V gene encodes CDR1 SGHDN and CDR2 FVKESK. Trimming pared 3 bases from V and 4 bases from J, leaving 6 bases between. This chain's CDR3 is CASSQATTGELFF. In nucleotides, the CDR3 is TGTGCCAGCAGCCAGGCGACCACCGGGGAGCTGTTTTTT.

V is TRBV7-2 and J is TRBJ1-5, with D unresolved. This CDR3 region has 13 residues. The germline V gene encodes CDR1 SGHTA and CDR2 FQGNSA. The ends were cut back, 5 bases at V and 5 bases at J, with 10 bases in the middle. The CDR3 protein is CASSTDIYQPQHF. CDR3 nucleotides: TGTGCCAGCAGCACAGATATTTATCAGCCCCAGCATTTT.

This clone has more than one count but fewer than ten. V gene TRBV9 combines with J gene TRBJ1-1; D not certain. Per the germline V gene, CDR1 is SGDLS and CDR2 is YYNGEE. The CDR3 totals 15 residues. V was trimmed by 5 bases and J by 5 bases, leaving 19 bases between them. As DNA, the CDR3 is TGTGCCAGCAGTGGGGAGGGTGTACTGGGGACTGAAGCTTTCTTT. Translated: CASSGEGVLGTEAFF.

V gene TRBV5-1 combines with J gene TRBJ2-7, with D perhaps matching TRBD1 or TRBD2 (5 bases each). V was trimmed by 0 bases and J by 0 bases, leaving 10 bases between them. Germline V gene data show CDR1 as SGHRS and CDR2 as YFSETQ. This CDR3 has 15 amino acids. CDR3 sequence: CASSLAPGSSYEQYF. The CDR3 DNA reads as TGCGCCAGCAGCTTGGCCCCAGGGAGCTCCTACGAGCAGTACTTC. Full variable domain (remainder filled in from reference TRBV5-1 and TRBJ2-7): KAGVTQTPRYLIKTRGQQVTLSCSPISGHRSVSWYQQTPGQGLQFLFEYFSETQRNKGNFPGRFSGRQFSNSRSEMNVSTLELGDSALYLCASSLAPGSSYEQYFGPGTRLTVT.

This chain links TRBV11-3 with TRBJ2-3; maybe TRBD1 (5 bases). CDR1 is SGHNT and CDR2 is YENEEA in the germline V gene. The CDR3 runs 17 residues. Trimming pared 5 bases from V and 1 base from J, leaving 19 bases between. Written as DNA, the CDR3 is TGTGCCAGCAGCCCCAGACGACAGAGCGAGGGCACAGATACGCAGTATTTT. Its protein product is CASSPRRQSEGTDTQYF.

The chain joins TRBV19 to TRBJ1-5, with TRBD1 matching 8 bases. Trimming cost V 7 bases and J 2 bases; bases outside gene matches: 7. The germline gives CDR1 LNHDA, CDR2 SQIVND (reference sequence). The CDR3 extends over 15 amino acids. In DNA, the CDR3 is TGTGCCAGTACCCGGACAGGGAGAGGCAATCAGCCCCAGCATTTT. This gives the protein CASTRTGRGNQPQHF.

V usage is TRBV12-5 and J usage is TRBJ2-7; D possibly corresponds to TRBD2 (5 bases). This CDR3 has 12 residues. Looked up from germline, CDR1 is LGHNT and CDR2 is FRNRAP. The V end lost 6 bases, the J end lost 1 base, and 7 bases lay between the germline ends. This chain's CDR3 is CASGRDSYEQYF. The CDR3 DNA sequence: TGTGCTAGTGGGAGGGATTCCTACGAGCAGTACTTC.

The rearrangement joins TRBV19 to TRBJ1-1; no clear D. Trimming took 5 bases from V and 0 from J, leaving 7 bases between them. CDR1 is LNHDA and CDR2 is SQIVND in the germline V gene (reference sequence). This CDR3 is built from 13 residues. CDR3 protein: CASSVTMNTEAFF. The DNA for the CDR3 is TGTGCCAGTAGTGTCACTATGAACACTGAAGCTTTCTTT.

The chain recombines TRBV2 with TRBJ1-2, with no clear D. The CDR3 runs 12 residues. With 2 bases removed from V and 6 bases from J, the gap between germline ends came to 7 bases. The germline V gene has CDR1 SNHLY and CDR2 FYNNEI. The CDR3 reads CASSERGNGYTF. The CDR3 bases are TGTGCCAGCAGTGAAAGAGGGAATGGCTACACCTTC.